This T cell receptor beta chain stems from a study of CD8 T cells in Susac syndrome. General study points: The authors acknowledged that their TCR sequencing and HLA analysis involved a relatively small number of individuals.

Controls matched for sex and age were healthy donors. On this clonotype: Its antigen remains unidentified.

When the RNA was reverse transcribed, random hexamers were used with an input of roughly 0.45 to 1 ug. TCRdb ran MiXCR on the immunoSEQ multiplex PCR reads and lists one entry per CDR3 protein. The sample carries approximately 100,000 distinct CDR3 sequences, 85% to 95% recorded once. J lost 1 base, V lost 0 bases, and 6 bases had no gene match. Germline loops: CDR1 SQVTM, CDR2 ANQGSEA. The CDR3 totals 16 residues. Sequencing input: CD8+ T cells from PBMCs. The clonotype originates from a human donor in good health. The chain combines TRBV29-1 with TRBJ2-1; TRBD2 matches 7 bases. The DNA of the CDR3 is TGCAGCGTTGAAGAACGGGCGGGAGTATCCTACAATGAGCAGTTCTTC. Translation: CSVEERAGVSYNEQFF.